This is a list of T cell receptor beta chains from one sample in a study of glioma-infiltrating T cells after dendritic cell vaccination. Sequencing was performed with immunoSEQ multiplex PCR; in TCRdb, only in-frame clones are kept and a portion is missing. This table holds 90,000 to 100,000 clones, over 60% found once. Sequencing used blood, obtained before dendritic cell vaccination. The receptor source for this set is a human donor with glioblastoma. Each CDR3 is given with its conserved first and last residue. The D gene is left open where the match is weak. Rows give clone size only sometimes, using once, few, many, or a class for an expanded clone.

v_call	clone_size	d_call	j_call	cdr3_nt	cdr3_aa
TRBV7-2	-	-	TRBJ1-2	TGTGCCAGCAGCTATCGCCAACGGGAGGGTGGCTACACCTTC	CASSYRQREGGYTF
TRBV28	-	-	TRBJ2-1	TGTGCCAGCACCAGGGCAACCTCCTACAATGAGCAGTTCTTC	CASTRATSYNEQFF
TRBV7-6	few	TRBD2	TRBJ2-3	TGTGCCAGCAGCTTAGGAGGGCTAGCGGGAGATACGCAGTATTTT	CASSLGGLAGDTQYF
TRBV5-1	once	TRBD2	TRBJ2-7	TGCGCCAGCAGCTATGGACTAGCGGGTACCTACGAGCAGTACTTC	CASSYGLAGTYEQYF
TRBV6-1	-	-	TRBJ1-2	TGTGCCAGCAGTGAATGGGGGCCAGCTAACTATGGCTACACCTTC	CASSEWGPANYGYTF
TRBV7-2	-	-	TRBJ1-2	TGTGCCAGCAGCCGAGACAGATATGGCTACACCTTC	CASSRDRYGYTF
TRBV28	few	-	TRBJ1-1	TGTGCCAGCAGTTTAAGTGTTGCGGAAGCTTTCTTT	CASSLSVAEAFF
TRBV5-1	-	-	TRBJ2-1	TGCGCCAGCAGCTTGGCTTCGTGGGGGAGGAGGGGTGAGAGTGAGCAGTTCTTC	CASSLASWGRRGESEQFF
TRBV2	-	TRBD1	TRBJ1-1	TGTGCCAGCCGAGACAGGGCTATAGAAACTGAAGCTTTCTTT	CASRDRAIETEAFF
TRBV30	-	-	TRBJ1-5	TGTGCCTGGAGTAGGGAGGATCAGCCCCAGCATTTT	CAWSREDQPQHF
TRBV12-5	-	TRBD1	TRBJ2-7	TGTGCTAGTGGTTTGGCAGCCGGGACAGGGACCTACGAGCAGTACTTC	CASGLAAGTGTYEQYF
TRBV5-1	-	TRBD2	TRBJ2-1	TGCGCCAGCAGCTTAACTCTAGCGGGGGGCCATGAGCAGTTCTTC	CASSLTLAGGHEQFF
TRBV30	-	TRBD1	TRBJ1-1	TGTGCCTGGAGTATGACAGGGGGGAACACTGAAGCTTTCTTT	CAWSMTGGNTEAFF
TRBV27	-	TRBD1	TRBJ1-2	TGTGCCAGCAGTTCCCGGGACAGTTTGGGGGGCTACACCTTC	CASSSRDSLGGYTF
TRBV19	-	TRBD1	TRBJ1-6	TGTGCCACAGGACAGGGGAATTCACCCCTCCACTTT	CATGQGNSPLHF
TRBV5-1	once	TRBD2	TRBJ2-3	TGCGCCAGCAGCTTGGAAGGCTTAGCGGGGGTTTACACAGATACGCAGTATTTT	CASSLEGLAGVYTDTQYF
TRBV7-3	-	TRBD2	TRBJ2-2	TGTGCCAGCAGCTTAACTAGTCGGGAGGGGTTGACCGGGGAGCTGTTTTTT	CASSLTSREGLTGELFF
TRBV4-2	-	-	TRBJ1-5	TGTGCCAGCAGCCAAGACGGGACAAGCTTTCAGCCCCAGCATTTT	CASSQDGTSFQPQHF
TRBV10-3	once	TRBD1	TRBJ2-7	TGTGCCATCAGCGACAGGGGAGTCTCCTACGAGCAGTACTTC	CAISDRGVSYEQYF
TRBV6-5	-	-	TRBJ1-2	TGTGCCAGCAGTTACTTGACAGGTGGCTACACCTTC	CASSYLTGGYTF
TRBV5-5	few	TRBD1	TRBJ1-2	TGTGCCAGCAGCAGAGACAGGGCTAGCGGGTATGGCTACACCTTC	CASSRDRASGYGYTF
TRBV28	-	-	TRBJ2-7	TGTGCCAGCAGTTGGATTGGGCGAGAGCAGTACTTC	CASSWIGREQYF
TRBV6-6	-	-	TRBJ1-2	TGTGCCAGCAGTTACGCGGGGAGCGGCTACACCTTC	CASSYAGSGYTF
TRBV14	once	TRBD2	TRBJ2-7	TGTGCCAGCAGCCAAGGTCACCGGGGACTAGCTTACTACGAGCAGTACTTC	CASSQGHRGLAYYEQYF
TRBV5-4	-	-	TRBJ1-1	TGTGCCAGCAGCTTTTATAACACTGAAGCTTTCTTT	CASSFYNTEAFF
TRBV5-6	-	TRBD1	TRBJ2-7	TGTGCCAGCAGCTTCCGGGACAGGGGCTACGAGCAGTACTTC	CASSFRDRGYEQYF
TRBV12-5	-	TRBD1	TRBJ2-2	TGTGCTAGTGGTACGGGGACAGGGGCCGCTCGAGGGGAGCTGTTTTTT	CASGTGTGAARGELFF
TRBV18	-	-	TRBJ1-2	TGTGCCAGCTCACCGGACAGAGCTAACTATGGCTACACCTTC	CASSPDRANYGYTF
TRBV11-3	-	TRBD1	TRBJ2-1	TGTGCCAGCAGCTTATACAGGCCCGGGACAGGGGCACACAATGAGCAGTTCTTC	CASSLYRPGTGAHNEQFF
TRBV10-2	-	-	TRBJ1-6	TGCGCCAGCCGGGTTTCATCAGGGGCCACGGGCTCACCCCTCCACTTT	CASRVSSGATGSPLHF
TRBV18	-	TRBD1	TRBJ1-2	TGTGCCAGCTCACCGCCCGGGACAGTCTATGGCTACACCTTC	CASSPPGTVYGYTF
TRBV5-8	-	TRBD1	TRBJ1-5	TGTGCCAGCAGCGAGACAGGGATTTATAGCAATCAGCCCCAGCATTTT	CASSETGIYSNQPQHF
TRBV30	-	-	TRBJ1-3	TGTGCCTGGAGGGTCCAGGGTTCTGGTGGAAACACCATATATTTT	CAWRVQGSGGNTIYF
TRBV11-2	-	-	TRBJ2-7	TGTGCCAGCAGCTCCAACCAACTCTCCTACGAGCAGTACTTC	CASSSNQLSYEQYF
TRBV19	-	TRBD1	TRBJ1-1	TGTGCCAGTAGTGGGTGGACAGGGGGAACTGAAGCTTTCTTT	CASSGWTGGTEAFF
TRBV2	-	-	TRBJ2-5	TGTGCCAGCAGGAAGGGTCGGGGGTTAGAGACCCAGTACTTC	CASRKGRGLETQYF
TRBV27	-	-	TRBJ2-1	TGTGCCAGCAGACTCATAATGGGACTTGAGCAGTTCTTC	CASRLIMGLEQFF
TRBV4-2	-	TRBD2	TRBJ2-3	TGTGCCAGCAGCCTCGAACGACTAGCGGGAGACGCAGATACGCAGTATTTT	CASSLERLAGDADTQYF
TRBV19	-	-	TRBJ2-1	TGTGCCAGTAGTATCCCCAGGGGTGGTCAGAATGAGCAGTTCTTC	CASSIPRGGQNEQFF
TRBV7-6	-	-	TRBJ1-2	TGTGCCAGCAGCCTCCTGCAGGGCTCGTGGTCTGGCTACACCTTC	CASSLLQGSWSGYTF
TRBV10-3	-	-	TRBJ2-5	TGTGCCATCAGCGGGATAGGGGAGACCCAGTACTTC	CAISGIGETQYF
TRBV6-1	-	-	TRBJ1-6	TGTGCCAGCACTAGGCAGGGAAAAGCCCTCTCACCCCTCCACTTT	CASTRQGKALSPLHF
TRBV9	-	TRBD1	TRBJ1-2	TGTGCCAGCAGCGGACAGGGGGCAATTAACTATGGCTACACCTTC	CASSGQGAINYGYTF
TRBV21-1	-	-	TRBJ1-1	TGTGCCAGCAACCGGAGGGGGCCTATGAACACTGAAGCTTTCTTT	CASNRRGPMNTEAFF
TRBV2	-	-	TRBJ1-2	TGTGCCAGCAGTGAGGGGGGACTACGTGGCTACACCTTC	CASSEGGLRGYTF
TRBV27	once	TRBD1	TRBJ2-3	TGTGCCAGCAGCGATGGACAGGGGGCCTCAGATACGCAGTATTTT	CASSDGQGASDTQYF
TRBV9	once	-	TRBJ2-3	TGTGCCAGCAGCCCTAGGAATACAGATACGCAGTATTTT	CASSPRNTDTQYF
TRBV13	-	-	TRBJ1-3	TGTGCCAGCAGCTTGCCAGGGATCTCTGGAAACACCATATATTTT	CASSLPGISGNTIYF
TRBV5-1	-	-	TRBJ1-1	TGCGCCAGCAGGAGCGAGATGATGAACACTGAAGCTTTCTTT	CASRSEMMNTEAFF
TRBV6-5	-	TRBD1	TRBJ1-1	TGTGCCAGCACCCCAGGGGGAGGTAGCACTGAAGCTTTCTTT	CASTPGGGSTEAFF
TRBV27	few	TRBD1	TRBJ2-7	TGTGCCAGCAGTTCCCGGACAGGGCAGAGCTCCTACGAGCAGTACTTC	CASSSRTGQSSYEQYF